A single T cell receptor beta chain is shown here with its context. Its antigen is as yet unknown. This CDR3 is 16 amino acids long. Germline CDR1 SGHNT, CDR2 YYREEE (reference sequence). The V gene end was trimmed by 2 bases and the J gene end by 1 base; junction bases not matched to a gene: 6. The sample originates from a study of T-cell memory formation after mild COVID-19. Study details: The TCR clusters were mostly specific to one donor.

TCRdb passed the 5' RACE reads through MiXCR, listing each CDR3 protein once. The table has fewer than 250,000 distinct CDR3 sequences, 27% seen once. Study-wide results and caveats: Researchers could not confirm that second-wave clones peaking on day 37 targeted SARS-CoV-2. Among clones contracting day 15 to 85, CD4/CD8 was balanced, whereas later expanders leaned CD4+.

The sample taken for sequencing was PBMCs or a T cell subset sorted from them (not recorded which). The V gene is TRBV5-4, the J gene TRBJ2-3, with 8 bases that match TRBD2. This clonotype was sampled from an adult woman who had mild COVID-19 (a few samples of this study predate the infection). Cell type and time point are not known. For the CDR3, the DNA is TGTGCCAGCAGCTTCGATGGCGGGGGGCGCACAGATACGCAGTATTTT. Protein: CASSFDGGGRTDTQYF.